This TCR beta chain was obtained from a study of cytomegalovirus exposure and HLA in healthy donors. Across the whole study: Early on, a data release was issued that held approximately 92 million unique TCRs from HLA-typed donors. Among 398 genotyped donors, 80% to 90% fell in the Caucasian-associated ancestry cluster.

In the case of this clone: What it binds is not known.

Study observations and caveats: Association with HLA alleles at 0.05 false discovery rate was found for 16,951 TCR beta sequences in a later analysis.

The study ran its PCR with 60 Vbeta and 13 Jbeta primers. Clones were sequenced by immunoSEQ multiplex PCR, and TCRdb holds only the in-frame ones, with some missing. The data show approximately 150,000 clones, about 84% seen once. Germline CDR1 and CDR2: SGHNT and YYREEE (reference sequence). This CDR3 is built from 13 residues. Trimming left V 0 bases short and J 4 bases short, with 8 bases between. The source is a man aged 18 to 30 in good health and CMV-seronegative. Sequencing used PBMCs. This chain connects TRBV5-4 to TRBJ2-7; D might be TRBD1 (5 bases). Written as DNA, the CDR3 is TGTGCCAGCAGCTTGGGACCAGGGTACGAGCAGTACTTC. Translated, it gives CASSLGPGYEQYF.